The 8 T cell receptor beta chains below were found in one sample sequenced in a study of glioma-infiltrating T cells after dendritic cell vaccination. Sequencing was performed with immunoSEQ multiplex PCR; in TCRdb, only in-frame clones are kept and a portion is missing. Of under 130,000 clones listed, around 90% are singletons. Documented time point: after dendritic cell vaccination, including at tumor progression/relapse. The specimen comprised blood, sampled after dendritic cell vaccination. These receptors were obtained from a human donor with glioblastoma.

The gene calls are TRBV11-3 and TRBJ2-3; 7 bases are a match to TRBD2. The length of the CDR3 is 17 residues. Unmatched junction bases numbered 10, after V lost 2 bases and J lost 2 bases. CDR1 and CDR2 from the germline V gene are SGHNT and YENEEA. The CDR3 loop is CASSLKTQAGSTDTQYF. As DNA, the CDR3 is TGTGCCAGCAGCTTAAAGACCCAAGCGGGATCCACAGATACGCAGTATTTT.

The rearrangement links TRBV5-1 to TRBJ2-7; 9 positions match TRBD2. After removal of 5 bases from V and 7 bases from J, the junction contained 10 bases not matched to a gene. The CDR3 consists of 14 residues. The germline CDR1 and CDR2 sequences are SGHRS and YFSETQ. The CDR3 is CASSPRSGGHEQYF. CDR3 DNA: TGCGCCAGCAGTCCCCGAAGCGGGGGGCATGAGCAGTACTTC.

The CDR3 region is CAWRTGTANTEAFF. The CDR3 coding sequence is TGTGCCTGGAGAACCGGGACAGCGAACACTGAAGCTTTCTTT. The chain couples TRBV30 to TRBJ1-1, with 7 nucleotides matching TRBD1. This CDR3 region has 14 residues. V lost 3 bases to trimming and J lost 1 base; unmatched junction nucleotides: 5. CDR1 is GTSNPN, CDR2 SVGIG, per germline (reference sequence).

This clone appeared a single time. The J gene is TRBJ2-5, the V gene TRBV2; 10 nucleotides agree with TRBD2. Germline lookup yields CDR1 SNHLY and CDR2 FYNNEI. This CDR3 contains 14 residues. J was trimmed by 4 bases and V by 6 bases; bases with no gene match: 5. The CDR3 loop reads CASRPLAGLETQYF. The CDR3 nucleotides read TGTGCCAGCAGGCCACTAGCGGGACTAGAGACCCAGTACTTC.

The rearrangement joins TRBV6-6 to TRBJ2-7; TRBD1 matches at 7 bases. The CDR3 is made up of 12 amino acids. CDR1 and CDR2 (germline): MNHNY, SVGAGI (reference sequence). With V trimmed by 5 bases and J by 7 bases, 5 bases remained unmatched. The CDR3 DNA is TGTGCCAGCAGTAACTACAGGGGAGAGCAGTACTTC. This gives the protein CASSNYRGEQYF.

Here the CDR3 reads CASSPQGVNYEQYF. The CDR3 DNA follows: TGTGCCAGCAGCCCACAGGGGGTGAACTACGAGCAGTACTTC. V is TRBV2 and J is TRBJ2-7, with TRBD1 identical over 8 bases. Germline V gene data show CDR1 as SNHLY and CDR2 as FYNNEI. With 6 bases clipped from V and 3 bases from J, the junction kept 7 bases outside the gene matches. This CDR3 contains 14 residues.

J is TRBJ2-1 and V is TRBV4-1; TRBD2 matches at 13 bases. J was trimmed by 3 bases and V by 3 bases; bases with no gene match: 5. The CDR3 covers 17 residues. Germline CDR1 is MGHRA and CDR2 is YSYEKL. In nucleotides, the CDR3 is TGCGCCAGCAGCCAGGGGACTAGCGGGAATCACTACAATGAGCAGTTCTTC. It yields the protein CASSQGTSGNHYNEQFF.

J is TRBJ2-5 and V is TRBV19; TRBD2 matches 14 bases. The CDR3 covers 18 residues. J lost 5 bases, V lost 4 bases, and 12 bases had no gene match. Germline lookup yields CDR1 LNHDA and CDR2 SQIVND (reference sequence). The CDR3 sequence: CASSRTSGGPSGRETQYF. The CDR3 region has the DNA TGTGCCAGTAGTAGGACTAGCGGGGGGCCATCAGGAAGGGAGACCCAGTACTTC.